A few counts support the clone carrying this T cell receptor (beta chain). Its antigen is as yet unknown. This entry is derived from a study of beta chain features in type 1 diabetes. Study summary: The number of sorted cells examined across all samples was some 99 million. Study findings and constraints: Patients with type 1 diabetes carried fewer insertions and had more deletions at their VDJ junctions. A closer apparent resemblance between naive, central memory and Treg TCRB repertoires was seen in patients than in healthy donors. TCRB CDR3 length was moderately but significantly reduced in all four CD4+ subsets of Type 1 diabetes patients.

Investigators reverse transcribed all isolated RNA, so they sequenced expressed TCRB transcripts. Sequencing was performed with immunoSEQ multiplex PCR; in TCRdb, only in-frame clones are kept and a portion is missing. The sample includes around 300,000 clones, approximately 10% of them seen just once. Deletions cut 2 bases from V and 2 bases from J, with 13 bases between. Germline V lookup: CDR1 SGHTA, CDR2 FQGNSA. This CDR3 comprises 16 residues. Sequenced: naive CD4+ T cells from blood. The V gene is TRBV7-2, the J gene TRBJ2-1, with D perhaps TRBD2 (6 bases). The origin of this receptor is a woman aged 30 to 39 in good health. The CDR3 reads CASSLFLGGTYNEQFF. CDR3 nucleotides: TGTGCCAGCAGCTTATTTCTGGGGGGAACCTACAATGAGCAGTTCTTC. The full variable domain, its missing parts supplied by reference TRBV7-2 and TRBJ2-1, is GAGVSQSPSNKVTEKGKDVELRCDPISGHTALYWYRQSLGQGLEFLIYFQGNSAPDKSGLPSDRFSAERTGGSVSTLTIQRTQQEDSAVYLCASSLFLGGTYNEQFFGPGTRLTVL.